This TCR beta chain is from a study of cytomegalovirus exposure and HLA in healthy donors (TCRdb year 2017). For context, the study as a whole: In an earlier analysis of roughly 500 of the donors, about 260 Gb of sequence data and roughly 100 million unique TCR beta sequences from roughly 190 million T cells were reported. The study used immunosequencing to profile the T cell repertoires of around 600 subjects and linked those repertoires to cytomegalovirus serostatus. High-throughput TCR immunosequencing, statistical association of individual TCRs with disease status, and machine learning were combined to predict cytomegalovirus infection status. About five DR-DQ haplotypes were handled as single units for association and clustering because linkage in the cohort was strong. A later analysis re-analyzed previously published TCR beta repertoires from roughly 600 donors and added high-resolution HLA genotyping to study TCR occurrence patterns. In an earlier analysis of 587 of the donors, high-throughput TCR beta sequencing was used to judge whether each TCR beta V gene segment behaved as functional or pseudogenic. Alongside the repertoire data, information on donor age, sex, ethnicity and CMV serostatus was compiled. On average, around 240,000 unique TCR beta nucleotide sequences were sequenced per donor among more than 350 genotyped donors of the cohort, with around 19% of those sequences being non-productive. The later analysis used no new phenotypic data to find candidate immune exposures, relying instead on TCR beta sequences and their occurrence across donors. An early release that covered 500 to 800 HLA-typed donors contained about 300 gigabases of sequencing data and 65 million to 100 million unique TCR sequences. Of the 300 to 500 genotyped donors, 81% were placed in the genetic ancestry cluster associated with self-reported Caucasian donors. All discovery cohort repertoires had been generated on a single sequencing platform. The number of typed donors differed by locus: about 620-640 for A, B, C, DRB1 and DQB1; 500 to 550 for DQA1; about 600 for DPA1; and about 450 for DPB1. In a later genetic analysis, genome-wide SNP genotypes for about 55% of the roughly 700 donors were used, and that subset was treated as a discovery cohort. A separate validation cohort of about 110 different subjects was used in addition to the roughly 700-subject first cohort. The study aimed to test whether signatures of past pathogen exposure could be identified by cataloging public T cell receptors. Both class I and class II loci were covered by HLA typing, at four-digit resolution. Results the study describes overall, beyond this receptor: HLA typing was unavailable for some donors at each locus, so association tests used only the typed subset. Strong co-occurrence of HLA alleles, especially DR and DQ, made assigning TCR associations to individual alleles difficult. Immune exposure information for the cohort was limited to CMV serostatus. A cluster of highly shared sequence variants was judged likely to be a technical artifact of the sequencing pipeline. A later genetic analysis reported fewer N-insertions in productive TCRs among donors in an Asian-associated ancestry cluster than the roughly 720-donor mean. A later analysis reported that several top co-occurrence clusters appeared linked to parvovirus B19, influenza, CMV and Epstein-Barr virus. The authors suggested that the approach could potentially be extended to other disease states and immunological phenotypes. A further reported finding was that TCR beta sequences accurately predicted the HLA-A and HLA-B alleles for most subjects in the first cohort. Presence/absence analyses assumed roughly uniform sequencing depth across donors, an assumption that may not hold. In a later analysis, HLA-associated TCR beta chains showed more clonal expansion and lower generation probabilities than non-associated chains that were equally common. The 87-base-pair reads could not distinguish some IMGT-functional V segments, including TRBV6-2 and TRBV6-3, so those segments were excluded. In an earlier analysis of 587 of the donors, most TCR beta V segments appeared in productive rearrangements about 87% or about 30% of the time, broadly matching IMGT annotations. Only TCR beta chains were sequenced in this cohort, and the absence of alpha or paired-chain data limited detectable features. In vitro tests confirmed that a few of the cytomegalovirus-associated TCR beta chains recognize cytomegalovirus antigens. Most TCR sequences were observed very rarely across donors, whereas some public TCRs were present in many individuals. The study gave a list of under 200 TCR beta chains associated with cytomegalovirus. In a later analysis, TCR association rates were found to vary across HLA loci, with the most associated TCRs seen for DRB1 alleles and the fewest for HLA-C alleles. The earlier analysis of a few hundred of the donors excluded 15 to 20 rarely observed V segments, including chromosome 9 orphons, because counts were too low. An association between a missense DCLRE1C variant and V-gene and J-gene trimming of TCR beta chains was found in a later genetic analysis and replicated in an independent cohort. The classifier was reported to diagnose cytomegalovirus status with high specificity and sensitivity in both the original and validation cohorts. Correlated functional status among segregating V segments might reflect linkage disequilibrium, but an unknown experimental factor could not be ruled out. According to a later analysis, most CMV-associated TCR beta chains appeared to be HLA-restricted, and the HLA associations seemed to be driven largely by CMV exposure. A later analysis associated about 17,000 TCR beta sequences with specific HLA alleles at a false discovery rate of 0.05.

The CDR3 holds 14 amino acids from the cysteine to the phenylalanine. The DNA shown is the 42-base CDR3, in frame from base 1. CDR1 and CDR2, per the germline V gene, are SGDLS and YYNGEE. Trimmed from V: 2 bases; trimmed from J: 5 bases; junction bases lacking a gene match: 1. In total, around 600 healthy bone marrow donors made up the cohort. Cohort members were all nominally healthy when sampled, although unrecorded immune exposures were likely present. The donor was CMV seronegative and was included in the group of a few hundred seronegative cohort members. A peripheral blood sample was collected from each donor, and TCR beta sequencing was performed on peripheral blood mononuclear cells. The Qiagen DNeasy Blood Extraction Kit was used to extract genomic DNA from the blood cell samples. On this clone itself: The clone's antigen remains unknown. No quality values exist for individual bases; no much larger clone is one base distant.

Libraries came from the immunoSEQ multiplex PCR assay. For the multiplex PCR, a mixture combining 60 forward primers for TCR Vbeta segments and 13 reverse primers for TCR Jbeta segments was used. The CDR3 region of rearranged TCR beta genes was amplified from genomic DNA by a multiplex PCR assay. The Illumina HiSeq System was used to sequence the amplified TCR beta libraries as 87-base-pair reads. The original methods were these. A later analysis counted tens of millions of unique TCR beta chains across the 666 repertoires, and some 12 million of these chains were shared by at least two donors. A nearest-neighbor algorithm error-corrected the raw reads and collapsed the reads into unique sequences, merging closely related sequences to remove PCR and sequencing errors. Alignment of CDR3 sequences to IMGT reference sequences was used to assign V, D and J gene segments. For a sequence to be retained, a match of at least six nucleotides was required to both a V gene segment and a J gene segment. Rearrangements were called productive when the CDR3 lacked stop codons and stayed in frame with V and J; all others were non-productive. Following IMGT convention, CDR3 was defined as the stretch from the second conserved V-encoded cysteine up to the conserved J-encoded phenylalanine. The earlier analysis of about 590 of the donors excluded sequences that lacked an unambiguous match to a single V gene segment. In an earlier analysis of 450 to 750 of the donors, a V segment was called functional when productive rearrangements were above 56.7%, and segregating when the standard deviation between donors exceeded 5%. A statistical classification framework was built to diagnose cytomegalovirus status from the catalog of TCR beta chain sequences. V and J gene assignment, in a later analysis, came from comparing TCR nucleotide sequences with IMGT/GENE-DB human TR gene sequences. Using the TCRdist pipeline, a later analysis assigned CDR3 sequences along with most-parsimonious VDJ recombination scenarios. In a later analysis, each TCR beta chain was defined by its CDR3 amino acid sequence together with its V-gene family, and reads lacking a unique V-gene family were excluded. As a way to deal with suspected cross-contamination and a sequencing artifact, a later analysis dropped approximately 570 nucleotide sequences that were highly shared and had low generation probability. For each public chain, a later analysis derived a clonal expansion index from normalized ranks of inferred template counts within each repertoire. In a later analysis, generation probabilities were computed using a VDJ recombination model fitted to out-of-frame rearrangements, and the results were checked against IGoR. Hypergeometric tests were used in a later analysis to score TCR-TCR, TCR-HLA and TCR-CMV co-occurrence, with a repertoire-size bias correction applied to the TCR pairs. False discovery rates were estimated in a later analysis by permuting HLA or CMV assignments 20 times. In a later analysis, co-occurring TCRs were grouped with DBSCAN, and TCRdist sequence similarity was added when clustering was performed within HLA-allele-positive subsets. For co-occurrence clustering, repertoires with fewer than 30,000 or more than 120,000 public chains were excluded, along with four or five repertoires with anomalous nucleotide sharing. TCRdb carries this immuneACCESS record with in-frame sequences only. Its versions omit some clonotypes, under half of them owing to an unresolved V gene in the studies checked, with the rest unexplained. V, J and clone size are taken as reported in that table, and D and trimming were inferred from the DNA itself. The sample table records 200,000 to 250,000 clones; 79% of these occur just once. 1.7% of the sample lies in the top ten.

This receptor chain uses TRBV9 and TRBJ2-5, with 12 central nucleotides matching TRBD2. The receptor's source is a man in his fifties or sixties in good health and CMV-seronegative. The sample was PBMCs. The sequenced DNA is TGTGCCAGCAGCGTGACTAGCGGGAGTGAGACCCAGTACTTC. Protein translation: CASSVTSGSETQYF.